This entry is about one T cell receptor beta chain. Antigen unknown. This entry comes from a study of T cells after yellow fever vaccination. TCRdb itself ran the 5' RACE reads through MiXCR, one entry per CDR3 protein. The sample has about 350,000 distinct CDR3 sequences, approximately 8% seen once. The CDR3 runs to 15 residues. The germline CDR1 and CDR2 sequences are LGHDT and YNNKEL (reference sequence). Deletions cut 2 bases from V and 10 bases from J, with 19 bases between. Study findings and constraints: A large majority of primary-vaccination clones showed up again after the booster (about 96% CD4, almost 90% CD8). Compared with primary, the secondary response was weaker and peaked at day 5, not 15. The CD4 and CD8 compartments had a small share of their clonotypes in common.

The sample in question was PBMCs, obtained more than 35 days after the first yellow fever vaccination. The chain recombines TRBV3-1 with TRBJ2-3, with D possibly matching TRBD2 (5 bases). The TCR originated in a man aged 18-30 years who received the YFV17D yellow fever vaccine. The CDR3 loop reads CASSQSVTSYPSQYF. The DNA for the CDR3 is TGTGCCAGCAGCCAAAGTGTTACTAGTTACCCCTCGCAGTATTTT.